These T cell receptor beta chains were read from a single sample in a study of siplizumab effects on memory and regulatory T cells. This table comes from immunoSEQ multiplex PCR, and its TCRdb copy is limited to in-frame clones, with some not included. The sample consists of about 87,000 clones, about 87% of them appearing once. Input material: CD4+ T cells sorted from blood. Receptor source: a human donor in good health. Each CDR3 is given with its conserved first and last residue. The D gene is left open where the match is weak. Where a row states a size, it is once, few, many or the class of an expanded clone; other rows omit it.

CDR3	DNA	D	V	J	size
CASSKRQKSSYEQYF	TGTGCCAGCAGCAAAAGACAGAAAAGCTCCTACGAGCAGTACTTC	.	TRBV21-1	TRBJ2-7	.
CSASEGGTEAFF	TGCAGCGCCTCCGAAGGGGGGACTGAAGCTTTCTTT	.	TRBV29-1	TRBJ1-1	.
CASSFTGFGQPQHF	TGTGCCAGCAGTTTTACAGGGTTCGGGCAGCCCCAGCATTTT	.	TRBV6-5	TRBJ1-5	.
CASKRTGRDTYEQYF	TGTGCCAGTAAAAGGACAGGGAGGGACACCTACGAGCAGTACTTC	.	TRBV19	TRBJ2-7	.
CASSLRSGLPYEQYF	TGTGCCAGCAGCTTAAGGAGCGGGCTTCCCTACGAGCAGTACTTC	.	TRBV7-3	TRBJ2-7	.
CASSYVWGVGQPQHF	TGTGCCAGCAGCTACGTGTGGGGGGTCGGTCAGCCCCAGCATTTT	.	TRBV6-5	TRBJ1-5	.
CASSWTSGSSYEQYF	TGTGCCAGCAGCTGGACTAGCGGGAGCTCCTACGAGCAGTACTTC	TRBD2	TRBV7-2	TRBJ2-7	.
CASSPQGMGEKLFF	TGTGCCAGCTCGCCACAGGGGATGGGTGAAAAACTGTTTTTT	TRBD1	TRBV18	TRBJ1-4	.
CASRLSSGNTIYF	TGTGCCAGCAGGCTCAGCTCTGGAAACACCATATATTTT	.	TRBV28	TRBJ1-3	.
CASSFRDRADYGYTF	TGTGCCAGCAGCTTCCGGGACAGGGCAGACTATGGCTACACCTTC	TRBD1	TRBV5-5	TRBJ1-2	few
CASSFGTRNQPQHF	TGTGCCAGCAGCTTTGGGACAAGGAATCAGCCCCAGCATTTT	.	TRBV5-6	TRBJ1-5	.
CASSYPQRTGGNEQFF	TGTGCCAGCAGTTACCCCCAGCGGACCGGGGGCAATGAGCAGTTCTTC	.	TRBV6-5	TRBJ2-1	.
CASSSRMGGYTF	TGTGCCAGCAGCTCCCGAATGGGCGGCTACACCTTC	.	TRBV7-9	TRBJ1-2	.
CASSIVGGGEAFF	TGTGCCAGTAGTATCGTGGGAGGGGGGGAAGCTTTCTTT	.	TRBV19	TRBJ1-1	.
CASSSTLGNSEQYF	TGCGCCAGCAGCTCCACCTTAGGGAACTCCGAGCAGTACTTC	.	TRBV5-1	TRBJ2-7	few
CSVEDWYRESINEQYF	TGCAGCGTTGAAGATTGGTACAGGGAAAGCATCAACGAGCAGTACTTC	.	TRBV29-1	TRBJ2-7	.
CASSLALGTSKSTGELFF	TGTGCCAGCAGCTTAGCCCTGGGGACTAGCAAGAGCACCGGGGAGCTGTTTTTT	TRBD2	TRBV7-2	TRBJ2-2	.
CASTPLDITKGEKLFF	TGTGCCAGTACCCCCCTTGACATTACCAAAGGGGAAAAACTGTTTTTT	.	TRBV19	TRBJ1-4	.
CASSVQPTRTEAFF	TGTGCCAGCAGCGTACAGCCTACGAGGACTGAAGCTTTCTTT	.	TRBV7-8	TRBJ1-1	.
CASSLLTGGDYEQYF	TGCGCCAGCAGCTTGCTCACAGGGGGGGACTACGAGCAGTACTTC	.	TRBV5-1	TRBJ2-7	.
CASSAGANVLTF	TGTGCCAGCAGCGCTGGGGCCAACGTCCTGACTTTC	.	TRBV2	TRBJ2-6	.
CASSLRSSSGNTIYF	TGTGCCAGCAGCTTGCGGTCCAGCTCTGGAAACACCATATATTTT	.	TRBV5-4	TRBJ1-3	.
CASRADRGGTGELFF	TGCGCCAGCAGGGCCGACAGGGGAGGCACCGGGGAGCTGTTTTTT	TRBD1	TRBV5-1	TRBJ2-2	.
CASSRYTSTDTQYF	TGCGCCAGCAGCAGATACACGAGCACAGATACGCAGTATTTT	.	TRBV5-1	TRBJ2-3	.
CASSSVGGQFF	TGTGCCAGCAGTTCCGTAGGGGGGCAGTTCTTC	.	TRBV11-2	TRBJ2-1	.
CASSAGTGGANEKLFF	TGCGCCAGCAGCGCCGGGACAGGGGGCGCGAATGAAAAACTGTTTTTT	TRBD1	TRBV5-1	TRBJ1-4	.